This passage covers 7 T cell receptor beta chains from one sample sequenced in a study of cytomegalovirus exposure and HLA in healthy donors. Only in-frame clones appear in the TCRdb table, and some are missing; sequencing was by immunoSEQ multiplex PCR. The data hold around 120,000 clones, with more than 75% observed a single time. Sequencing was performed on PBMCs. The receptors originated from a man aged 18 to 29 in good health and CMV-seronegative.

This clone was counted only a few times. This chain uses TRBV23-1 with TRBJ2-3; tentatively, D is TRBD1 (5 bases). TRBV23-1 is known as an ORF, though its function is uncertain. CDR3 length: 12 amino acids. Trimming removed 7 bases at V and 4 bases at J, with 9 bases between. In nucleotides, the CDR3 is TGCGCCAGCAACCCAGGGCCAGATACGCAGTATTTT. Its protein is CASNPGPDTQYF.

J is TRBJ2-5 and V is TRBV6-6, with D hard to call. V was trimmed by 7 bases and J by 3 bases, leaving 12 bases between them. The CDR3 is made up of 13 amino acids. The germline gives CDR1 MNHNY, CDR2 SVGAGI (reference sequence). CDR3 region: CASISVEEETQYF. The CDR3 DNA reads TGTGCCAGCATAAGTGTTGAGGAAGAGACCCAGTACTTC.

The V and J genes are TRBV2 and TRBJ1-2; 8 nucleotides align to TRBD1. Looked up from germline, CDR1 is SNHLY and CDR2 is FYNNEI. V was pared by 11 bases and J by 2 bases, with 13 bases of the junction left unmatched. The CDR3 totals 15 residues. CDR3 residues: CAALLRQGRNYGYTF. The CDR3 DNA sequence: TGTGCCGCCTTGCTTCGACAGGGGCGCAACTATGGCTACACCTTC.

This chain connects TRBV6-1 to TRBJ2-7, with 10 bases aligning to TRBD1. The CDR3 sequence is 15 residues long. Germline CDR1 MNHNS, CDR2 SASEGT. The J segment lost 3 bases and the V segment lost 2 bases, leaving 4 bases of the junction unmatched. CDR3 region: CASSESGTGDYEQYF. The CDR3 DNA reads TGTGCCAGCAGTGAATCCGGGACAGGGGACTACGAGCAGTACTTC.

The rearrangement joins TRBV27 to TRBJ2-6; D possibly corresponds to TRBD1 (6 bases). CDR3 length: 17 amino acids. V lost 2 bases and J lost 2, with 13 bases in between. CDR1 is MNHEY, CDR2 SMNVEV, per germline (reference sequence). Here the CDR3 reads CASSLEQGLTGANVLTF. The CDR3 DNA reads TGTGCCAGCAGTTTAGAGCAGGGGTTAACTGGGGCCAACGTCCTGACTTTC.

The genes are TRBV14 and TRBJ2-1; D unclear. CDR1 is SGHDN and CDR2 is FVKESK in the germline V gene. This CDR3 has 15 amino acids. Between the trimmed V and J ends, which lost 4 bases and 7 bases, there was a span of 17 bases. The CDR3 coding sequence is TGTGCCAGCAGCCTCACGGAGTGGCTCGGGAATGAGCAGTTCTTC. This gives the protein CASSLTEWLGNEQFF.

The CDR3 nucleotides read TGTGCCAGCAGTACAGGGACTAATGAAAAACTGTTTTTT. It codes for CASSTGTNEKLFF. The rearrangement joins TRBV27 to TRBJ1-4, with D maybe TRBD1 (6 bases). From germline, CDR1 is MNHEY and CDR2 SMNVEV (reference sequence). Trimming shortened V by 5 bases and J by 2 bases, and 6 bases separated the two germline ends. There are 13 residues in the CDR3.